The clone carrying this T cell receptor (beta chain) was seen a handful of times. Antigen specificity is unknown. This sample was included in a study of early T cells in non-severe SARS-CoV-2 infection. The wider study: Sequencing was performed on bulk RNA from unsorted whole blood, leaving chains unpaired.

The CDR3 runs 13 residues. CDR1 KGHDR and CDR2 SFDVKD come from the germline V gene. Trimming shortened V by 5 bases and J by 3 bases, and 8 bases separated the two germline ends. Separate cDNA molecules each had unique molecular identifiers attached to them. TCRdb reprocessed the 5' RACE reads via MiXCR and lists one record per CDR3 protein. The top ten clones hold 4% to 4.5% of a sample with roughly 100,000 distinct CDR3 sequences, approximately 12% of them seen once. Study observations and caveats: Matches to VDJdb favored anti-spike CD8 responses and missed private and CD4 specificities.

V is TRBV24-1 and J is TRBJ2-3; D unresolved. The material was whole blood, obtained at baseline. The clonotype originates from an adult who was a healthcare worker with PCR-confirmed SARS-CoV-2 infection or an uninfected control (not recorded which). The DNA for the CDR3 is TGTGCCACCAGTGGGGTCGGGACAGATACGCAGTATTTT. Protein: CATSGVGTDTQYF.